The entry below describes one TCR beta chain. There is no known antigen for this receptor. No base-level quality is on record; no much larger clone is a single base apart. The library came from the immunoSEQ multiplex PCR assay. For the multiplex PCR, a mixture combining 60 forward primers for TCR Vbeta segments and 13 reverse primers for TCR Jbeta segments was used. A multiplex PCR assay on genomic DNA amplified the CDR3 region of rearranged TCR beta genes. The amplified TCR beta libraries were sequenced on the Illumina HiSeq System as 87-base-pair reads. Under the source paper's analysis protocol: A later analysis tallied tens of millions of unique TCR beta chains across the 650 to 750 repertoires, and roughly 11 million of those chains were shared by two or more donors. Raw reads were error-corrected and collapsed into unique sequences with a nearest-neighbor algorithm that merged closely related sequences to remove PCR and sequencing errors. V, D and J gene segments were assigned by aligning CDR3 sequences to IMGT reference sequences. For a sequence to be retained, at least a six-nucleotide match to both a V gene segment and a J gene segment was required. A rearrangement was called productive if the CDR3 had no stop codons and remained in frame with V and J, and every other rearrangement was called non-productive. CDR3 was defined according to IMGT convention as the region running from the second conserved V-encoded cysteine to the conserved J-encoded phenylalanine. The earlier analysis of around 640 of the donors excluded sequences that lacked an unambiguous match to a single V gene segment. An earlier analysis of about 590 of the donors classified V segments as functional when productive rearrangements were above 56.7% and as segregating when the standard deviation between donors was above 5%. A statistical classification framework was built to diagnose cytomegalovirus status from the catalog of TCR beta chain sequences. In a later analysis, TCR nucleotide sequences were compared against IMGT/GENE-DB human TR gene sequences so that V and J genes could be assigned. A later analysis assigned CDR3 sequences and most-parsimonious VDJ recombination scenarios with the TCRdist pipeline. In a later analysis, every TCR beta chain was defined by the combination of its CDR3 amino acid sequence and its V-gene family, and reads without a unique V-gene family were dropped. To address suspected cross-contamination and a sequencing artifact, a later analysis removed under 600 highly shared, low-generation-probability nucleotide sequences. In a later analysis, a clonal expansion index for each public chain was calculated from normalized within-repertoire ranks of inferred template counts. Generation probabilities in a later analysis came from a VDJ recombination model fitted to out-of-frame rearrangements, and those results were checked against IGoR. Hypergeometric tests were used in a later analysis to score TCR-TCR, TCR-HLA and TCR-CMV co-occurrence, with a repertoire-size bias correction applied to the TCR pairs. In a later analysis, false discovery rates were estimated by permuting HLA or CMV assignments 20 times. In a later analysis, co-occurring TCRs were grouped using DBSCAN, with TCRdist sequence similarity added in when clustering inside HLA-allele-positive subsets. Repertoires with fewer than 30,000 or more than 120,000 public chains, plus five repertoires with anomalous nucleotide sharing, were excluded from co-occurrence clustering. TCRdb's version of the immuneACCESS table is confined to in-frame rearrangements and falls short of the full clone set. An unresolved V gene accounts for under half of the shortfall where checked; the remainder is of unknown origin. D and trimming come from the DNA, and the V and J calls and clone size come from that table. Within this sample are 97,000 or so clones, with around four fifths of them counted one time only. The leading ten clones occupy just over 2.5% of the sample.

This entry comes from a study of cytomegalovirus exposure and HLA in healthy donors (dated by TCRdb to the late 2010s). For the wider study: In an earlier analysis of roughly 500 of the donors, 250 to 350 Gb of sequence data and just under 120 million unique TCR beta sequences from about 179 million T cells were reported. An early release that covered 640 HLA-typed donors contained approximately 290 gigabases of sequencing data and 80 million or so unique TCR sequences. Among the roughly 400 genotyped donors, around 79% belonged to the genetic ancestry cluster associated with self-reported Caucasian donors. The aim of the study was to test whether cataloging public T cell receptors could identify signatures of past pathogen exposure. The study used immunosequencing to profile the T cell repertoires of some 600 subjects and linked those repertoires to cytomegalovirus serostatus. Along with the approximately 700-subject first cohort, a separate validation cohort of some 130 different subjects was used. To predict cytomegalovirus infection status, the study brought together high-throughput TCR immunosequencing, statistical association of individual TCRs with disease status, and machine learning. A later analysis re-analyzed previously published TCR beta repertoires from hundreds of donors and added high-resolution HLA genotyping to study TCR occurrence patterns. In the later analysis, no new phenotypic data were used to find candidate immune exposures; instead, reliance was placed on TCR beta sequences and their occurrence across donors. An earlier analysis of 587 of the donors used high-throughput TCR beta sequencing to judge whether each TCR beta V gene segment behaved as functional or pseudogenic. Donor age, sex, ethnicity and CMV serostatus were collected together with the repertoire data. Genome-wide SNP genotypes for about 65% of the 666 donors were used in a later genetic analysis, which treated that subset as a discovery cohort. Every repertoire in the discovery cohort had been generated on one and the same sequencing platform. Both class I and class II loci were covered by HLA typing, at four-digit resolution. Typing coverage varied by locus: 629-630 donors for A, B, C, DRB1 and DQB1; approximately 500 for DQA1; more than 600 for DPA1; roughly 450 for DPB1. A handful of DR-DQ haplotypes were handled as single units for association and clustering because linkage in the cohort was strong. Across some 400 genotyped donors of the cohort, an average of approximately 240,000 unique TCR beta nucleotide sequences per donor were sequenced, and roughly 20% of those sequences were non-productive.

Results and caveats for the whole study, not just this receptor: In an earlier analysis of about 600 of the donors, most TCR beta V segments appeared in productive rearrangements about 87% or about 30% of the time, broadly matching IMGT annotations. According to the authors, the approach could potentially be generalized to other disease states and immunological phenotypes. A further reported finding was that TCR beta sequences accurately predicted the HLA-A and HLA-B alleles for most subjects in the first cohort. In a later analysis, HLA-associated TCR beta chains were found to be more clonally expanded and to have lower generation probabilities than equally common non-associated chains. Strong co-occurrence of HLA alleles, especially DR and DQ, made assigning TCR associations to individual alleles difficult. This cohort had only TCR beta chains sequenced, and the lack of alpha or paired-chain data limited which features could be detected. Several of the top co-occurrence clusters appeared to be linked to parvovirus B19, influenza, CMV and Epstein-Barr virus, according to a later analysis. A later analysis found that most CMV-associated TCR beta chains appeared HLA-restricted, with HLA associations seemingly driven largely by CMV exposure. CMV serostatus was the only immune exposure information available for the cohort. A later analysis found that TCR association rates varied across HLA loci, with DRB1 alleles showing the most associated TCRs and HLA-C alleles the fewest. A few of the identified cytomegalovirus-associated TCR beta chains were confirmed in vitro to be specific for cytomegalovirus antigens. At a false discovery rate of 0.05, a later analysis linked some 18,000 TCR beta sequences to specific HLA alleles. Approximately 18 rarely observed V segments, including chromosome 9 orphons, were excluded from the earlier analysis of some 590 of the donors because counts were too low. The classifier was reported to diagnose cytomegalovirus status with high specificity and sensitivity in both the original and validation cohorts. Correlated functional status among segregating V segments might be attributable to linkage disequilibrium, but an unknown experimental factor could not be ruled out. A later genetic analysis associated a missense DCLRE1C variant with V-gene and J-gene trimming of TCR beta chains, and an independent cohort replicated the association. The study gave a list of some 150 TCR beta chains associated with cytomegalovirus. Presence/absence analyses assumed roughly uniform sequencing depth across donors, an assumption that may not hold. A later genetic analysis reported fewer N-insertions in productive TCRs among donors in an Asian-associated ancestry cluster than the roughly 700-donor mean. While some public TCRs were present in many individuals, most TCR sequences turned up only very rarely across donors. The 87-base-pair reads could not distinguish some IMGT-functional V segments, including TRBV6-2 and TRBV6-3, so those segments were excluded. Because some donors lacked HLA typing at each locus, the association tests relied only on the typed subset. A group of highly shared sequence variants was considered likely to be a technical artifact of the sequencing pipeline.

The cohort comprised fewer than 750 healthy bone marrow donors. At the time of sampling, every cohort member was nominally healthy, though immune exposures that went unrecorded were likely present. The donor was CMV seronegative and was included in the group of a few hundred seronegative cohort members. A peripheral blood sample was provided by each donor, and peripheral blood mononuclear cells were used for TCR beta sequencing. Genomic DNA was extracted from the blood cell samples with the Qiagen DNeasy Blood Extraction Kit. V loses 5 bases, J loses 3 bases, and the germline ends lie 14 bases apart. CDR3 length: 14 amino acids, cysteine to phenylalanine. The sequence is cut down to CDR3 DNA, 42 bases in frame from base 1. CDR1 and CDR2 (SGHDT, YYEEEE) derive from the germline V gene.

The sequence was obtained from a man in his forties in good health and CMV-seronegative. Sequencing input: PBMCs. The chain is assembled from TRBV5-6 and TRBJ1-2; tentative D gene TRBD1, with 5 bases matching. In nucleotides, the sequence is TGTGCCAGCAGTACGCAGGGTTTTTACTATGGCTACACCTTC. Its protein product is CASSTQGFYYGYTF.